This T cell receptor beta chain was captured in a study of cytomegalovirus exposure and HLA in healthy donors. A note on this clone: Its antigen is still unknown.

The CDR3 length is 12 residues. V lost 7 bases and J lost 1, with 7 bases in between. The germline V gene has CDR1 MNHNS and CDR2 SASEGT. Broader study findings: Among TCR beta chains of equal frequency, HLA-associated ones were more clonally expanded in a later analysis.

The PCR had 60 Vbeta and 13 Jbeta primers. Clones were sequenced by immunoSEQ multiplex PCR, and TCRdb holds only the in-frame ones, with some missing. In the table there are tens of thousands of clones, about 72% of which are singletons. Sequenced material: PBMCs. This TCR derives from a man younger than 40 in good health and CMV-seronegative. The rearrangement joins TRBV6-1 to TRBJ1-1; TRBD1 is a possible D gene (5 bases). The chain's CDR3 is CASKGSNTEAFF. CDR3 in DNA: TGTGCCAGCAAGGGGTCGAACACTGAAGCTTTCTTT.